Each of the 32 T cell receptor beta chains below was sequenced from the same sample in a study of shared T cell receptors in the human thymus. Data came from immunoSEQ multiplex PCR; TCRdb stores just in-frame clones and leaves some out. This table has over 450,000 clones, around 78% appearing once. The data were also submitted as part of a second study, on human thymus T cells.

Sequenced: thymocytes. Source of these receptors: a boy in the first two years of life with a congenital heart defect.

This chain links TRBV7-9 with TRBJ1-2; no definite D call. V shed 5 bases and J shed 7 bases, with 23 bases lying between them. The CDR3 loop spans 16 amino acids. The germline CDR1 and CDR2 sequences are SEHNR and FQNEAQ (reference sequence). The CDR3 nucleotides are TGTGCCAGCAGCCCGAACCCCCCCCCGCGGGAGTTTGGCTACACCTTC. Translating gives CASSPNPPPREFGYTF. The entire variable domain, with the rest obtained from reference TRBV7-9 and TRBJ1-2, is as follows: DTGVSQNPRHKITKRGQNVTFRCDPISEHNRLYWYRQTLGQGPEFLTYFQNEAQLEKSRLLSDRFSAERPKGSFSTLEIQRTEQGDSAMYLCASSPNPPPREFGYTFGSGTRLTVV.

The chain carries TRBV7-6 and TRBJ1-4; D possibly corresponds to TRBD1 (6 bases). The CDR3 extends over 16 amino acids. The germline gives CDR1 SGHVS, CDR2 FNYEAQ. V lost 1 base to trimming and J lost 5 bases, with 14 bases between them. DNA of the CDR3: TGTGCCAGCAGCTTAGGAAGGCCAGGGGAGAATGAAAAACTGTTTTTT. This codes for CASSLGRPGENEKLFF. The complete variable domain, with remaining parts taken from reference TRBV7-6 and TRBJ1-4, reads GAGVSQSPRYKVTKRGQDVALRCDPISGHVSLYWYRQALGQGPEFLTYFNYEAQQDKSGLPNDRFSAERPEGSISTLTIQRTEQRDSAMYRCASSLGRPGENEKLFFGSGTQLSVL.

This clone was counted once. This rearrangement joins TRBV4-1 to TRBJ1-3; possibly TRBD1 for D (5 bases). CDR3 length equals 18 residues. Germline values: CDR1 MGHRA, CDR2 YSYEKL. V was shortened by 1 base and J by 0 bases, with 16 bases between the two germline ends. The CDR3 DNA reads TGCGCCAGCAGCCAAGGAAACAGGTCCAACCACTCTGGAAACACCATATATTTT. Protein product: CASSQGNRSNHSGNTIYF.

The CDR3 DNA is TGTGCCAGCAGCTTAGATGCCCTCTCCTGGACAGCTCAAGAGACCCAGTACTTC. It is translated as CASSLDALSWTAQETQYF. The chain has TRBV11-2 and TRBJ2-5, with a tentative D call TRBD1 (6 bases). V was shortened by 0 bases and J by 2 bases, with 19 bases between the two germline ends. Looked up from germline, CDR1 is SGHAT and CDR2 is FQNNGV. CDR3 size: 18 residues.

Only one count was recorded for this clone. CDR3 sequence reads: CASSLKGTSGRRNEQFF. In DNA form, the CDR3 reads TGTGCCAGCAGCTTAAAAGGGACTAGCGGGAGGAGGAATGAGCAGTTCTTC. The gene calls are TRBV7-3 and TRBJ2-1; TRBD2 matches at 15 bases. The CDR3 totals 17 residues. In germline, CDR1 is SGHTA, CDR2 FQGTGA. The V gene end was trimmed by 1 base and the J gene end by 7 bases; junction bases not matched to a gene: 5.

This chain links TRBV27 with TRBJ1-2; 12 bases fit TRBD1. Germline V gene data show CDR1 as MNHEY and CDR2 as SMNVEV (reference sequence). J lost 6 bases, V lost 5 bases, and 7 bases had no gene match. The CDR3 is 15 residues long. The CDR3 DNA reads as TGTGCCAGCAGTCGCGGGGACAGGGGGCTCGATGGCTACACCTTC. Its protein product is CASSRGDRGLDGYTF.

This chain joins TRBV6-5 and TRBJ2-3; 13 bases are a match to TRBD2. V lost 5 bases to trimming and J lost 4 bases; unmatched junction nucleotides: 3. Germline CDR1 is MNHEY and CDR2 is SVGAGI. This CDR3 is built from 15 residues. The CDR3 loop is CASSRLAGGSDTQYF. In DNA form, the CDR3 reads TGTGCCAGCAGTCGACTAGCGGGAGGATCAGATACGCAGTATTTT.

This clone has only one observation. The V and J genes are TRBV10-3 and TRBJ2-7; perhaps TRBD1 as D (6 bases). The CDR3 has 16 amino acids. V lost 3 bases to trimming and J lost 2 bases, with 17 bases between them. Germline lookup yields CDR1 ENHRY and CDR2 SYGVKD. CDR3 in DNA: TGTGCCATCAGTGACCCCTCGGGACATTTTACCTACGAGCAGTACTTC. Protein: CAISDPSGHFTYEQYF.

The chain couples TRBV7-8 to TRBJ2-1; a possible D gene is TRBD1 (6 bases). The CDR3 runs 17 residues. Trimming took 4 bases from V and 2 from J, leaving 18 bases between them. Looked up from germline, CDR1 is SGHVS and CDR2 is FQNEAQ. The CDR3 DNA reads TGTGCCAGCAGCTGGCTTTTGGGACACCTTGCCTACAATGAGCAGTTCTTC. Protein product: CASSWLLGHLAYNEQFF.

J is TRBJ2-5 and V is TRBV10-3; TRBD2 agrees at 13 bases. Germline loops: CDR1 ENHRY, CDR2 SYGVKD. The CDR3 is 16 residues long. V gave up 3 bases and J gave up 2 bases; unmatched junction bases: 3. CDR3 nucleotides: TGTGCCATCAGTGATGGGACTAGCGGGAATCAAGAGACCCAGTACTTC. This translates into CAISDGTSGNQETQYF.

The rearrangement links TRBV7-4 to TRBJ2-5, with TRBD2 matching 10 bases. The CDR3 covers 17 residues. Per the germline V gene, CDR1 is SGHVT and CDR2 is SQSDAQ. Trimming removed 8 bases from V and 7 bases from J; junction bases left unmatched: 19. CDR3 amino acids: CASAPPSSGRGQGTQYF. Here the CDR3 DNA reads TGTGCCAGCGCGCCCCCCTCAAGCGGGAGGGGCCAGGGGACCCAGTACTTC.

This sequence joins TRBV21-1 and TRBJ2-3; TRBD1, the D gene given by the table, was not confirmed from the DNA. TRBV21-1 is a pseudogene. The CDR3 extends over 16 amino acids. The CDR3 DNA reads as TGTGCCAGCAGCAAAGGGGATGGGGACAGGCCAGATACGCAGTATTTT. It encodes CASSKGDGDRPDTQYF.

J is TRBJ2-1 and V is TRBV28, with a possible D match to TRBD1 (5 bases). Between the trimmed V and J ends, which lost 5 bases and 9 bases, there was a span of 11 bases. The germline CDR1 and CDR2 sequences are MDHEN and SYDVKM. This CDR3 has 12 residues. CDR3 DNA: TGTGCCAGCAGTCACATGCAGGGTGAGCAGTTCTTC. The encoded protein is CASSHMQGEQFF.

Only a few counts were recorded for this clone. This chain connects TRBV5-6 to TRBJ2-1; D perhaps matches TRBD1 (6 bases). V was cut by 6 bases and J by 4 bases, with 17 bases left in between. CDR1 and CDR2 (germline): SGHDT, YYEEEE. The CDR3 runs 15 residues. The CDR3 protein is CASTLQGTLYNEQFF. The CDR3 region has the DNA TGTGCCAGCACCCTACAGGGTACCTTATACAATGAGCAGTTCTTC.

This clone was observed a single time. The chain recombines TRBV6-5 with TRBJ2-7; no definite D call. Germline assignment: CDR1 MNHEY and CDR2 SVGAGI. This CDR3 region has 12 residues. V lost 10 bases and J 0 bases, leaving 10 bases between the germline ends. This CDR3 reads CATKMSSYEQYF. The CDR3 coding sequence is TGTGCCACCAAAATGAGCTCCTACGAGCAGTACTTC.

This CDR3 is CASSLSRGAGTSGREQYF. The CDR3, as DNA: TGTGCCAGCAGTTTATCTCGGGGGGCCGGGACTAGCGGGCGAGAGCAGTACTTC. The chain recombines TRBV27 with TRBJ2-7; 12 bases map to TRBD2. This CDR3 comprises 18 residues. Germline lookup yields CDR1 MNHEY and CDR2 SMNVEV (reference sequence). V lost 0 bases to trimming and J lost 7 bases; unmatched junction nucleotides: 13.

This chain joins TRBV27 and TRBJ2-6; the D gene is possibly TRBD1 (6 bases). This CDR3 region has 19 residues. The V gene lost 0 bases and the J gene lost 0 bases, with 15 bases spanning the gap. CDR1 and CDR2 from the germline V gene are MNHEY and SMNVEV (reference sequence). CDR3 region: CASSLSLDSRGSGANVLTF. For the CDR3, the DNA is TGTGCCAGCAGTTTATCCCTGGACAGCCGAGGCTCTGGGGCCAACGTCCTGACTTTC. Together with reference TRBV27 and TRBJ2-6, the CDR3 gives the full variable domain: EAQVTQNPRYLITVTGKKLTVTCSQNMNHEYMSWYRQDPGLGLRQIYYSMNVEVTDKGDVPEGYKVSRKEKRNFPLILESPSPNQTSLYFCASSLSLDSRGSGANVLTFGAGSRLTVL.

This clone appeared a single time. This sequence joins TRBV4-1 and TRBJ2-7; 12 nucleotides align to TRBD2. CDR3 length equals 20 residues. Trimming took 1 base from V and 0 from J; bases not matched to a gene: 13. Germline lookup yields CDR1 MGHRA and CDR2 YSYEKL. The CDR3 DNA reads TGCGCCAGCAGCCAAGTTAGGACTAGCGGGACCCTCCATAGCTCCTACGAGCAGTACTTC. Amino acid sequence: CASSQVRTSGTLHSSYEQYF.

This rearrangement joins TRBV5-1 to TRBJ2-7; maybe TRBD2 (7 bases). The CDR3 runs 19 residues. V was trimmed by 0 bases and J by 3 bases, leaving 25 bases between them. The germline V gene encodes CDR1 SGHRS and CDR2 YFSETQ. CDR3 sequence (DNA): TGCGCCAGCAGCTTGGGGGCTAGCGGAGGAGGGGGGGCCGTCTACGAGCAGTACTTC. Translated: CASSLGASGGGGAVYEQYF.

The rearrangement joins TRBV7-2 to TRBJ1-2; 10 nucleotides match TRBD1. This CDR3 spans 13 amino acids. The junction had 3 bases not matched to a gene; V was cut back by 4 bases and J by 7 bases. From germline, CDR1 is SGHTA and CDR2 FQGNSA. CDR3 sequence (DNA): TGTGCCAGCAGCTCAGGACAGGGGGGTGGCTACACCTTC. Its protein is CASSSGQGGGYTF.

The table lists this clone with a few counts. The chain employs TRBV18 and TRBJ2-7; 13 bases line up with TRBD2. The J segment lost 2 bases and the V segment lost 2 bases, leaving 0 bases of the junction unmatched. Germline CDR1 and CDR2: KGHSH and LQKENI. The CDR3 covers 15 residues. Written as DNA, the CDR3 is TGTGCCAGCTCACCAGGACTAGCGGGAGCCTACGAGCAGTACTTC. Protein: CASSPGLAGAYEQYF.

The chain links TRBV7-9 to TRBJ1-2; D is unclear. V lost 2 bases to trimming and J lost 1 base, with 8 bases between them. The CDR3 extends over 14 amino acids. Germline V gene lookup returns CDR1 SEHNR and CDR2 FQNEAQ (reference sequence). The CDR3 bases are TGTGCCAGCAGCTTAAGCGCGAGTAACTATGGCTACACCTTC. Its translation is CASSLSASNYGYTF.

The chain couples TRBV27 to TRBJ2-2; D is ambiguous. The CDR3 totals 14 residues. The ends were cut back, 3 bases at V and 4 bases at J, with 9 bases in the middle. The germline V gene has CDR1 MNHEY and CDR2 SMNVEV (reference sequence). CDR3 nucleotide sequence: TGTGCCAGCAGTTTTGCGGTGCTCACCGGGGAGCTGTTTTTT. Its protein is CASSFAVLTGELFF.

The genes are TRBV5-8 and TRBJ1-5, with 8 bases fitting TRBD1. CDR1 and CDR2 from the germline V gene are SGHTS and YDEGEE. The CDR3 sequence is 17 residues long. V shed 4 bases, J shed 2 bases, and the junction held 11 bases outside the gene matches. The CDR3 spells CASSGGAGGEGNQPQHF. The CDR3 DNA reads as TGTGCCAGCAGCGGTGGGGCAGGGGGCGAGGGCAATCAGCCCCAGCATTTT.

V and J are TRBV29-1 and TRBJ2-3, with 10 nucleotides matching TRBD2. V was clipped by 6 bases and J by 4 bases; unmatched bases: 7. This CDR3 contains 14 residues. Germline V CDR1 and CDR2: SQVTM, ANQGSEA. DNA for the CDR3: TGCAGCGTGTACTTAGCGGGAGGTTCAGATACGCAGTATTTT. This codes for CSVYLAGGSDTQYF.

The gene calls are TRBV7-2 and TRBJ2-5, with a tentative D call TRBD2 (6 bases). This CDR3 is 15 amino acids long. The germline V gene encodes CDR1 SGHTA and CDR2 FQGNSA. V was shortened by 1 base and J by 5 bases, with 14 bases between the two germline ends. Here the CDR3 reads CASSLEAGTEETQYF. Here the CDR3 DNA reads TGTGCCAGCAGCTTAGAGGCGGGGACTGAGGAGACCCAGTACTTC.

This clone occurred a few times. This rearrangement joins TRBV5-4 to TRBJ1-1; D ambiguous. Trimming cost V 1 base and J 2 bases, with 9 bases left between them. CDR3 length: 14 residues. Germline lookup yields CDR1 SGHNT and CDR2 YYREEE (reference sequence). The CDR3 loop is CASSLLAENTEAFF. In DNA form, the CDR3 reads TGTGCCAGCAGCTTGTTGGCGGAAAACACTGAAGCTTTCTTT.

The J gene is TRBJ2-1, the V gene TRBV11-2; D is perhaps TRBD1 (7 bases). V gave up 4 bases and J gave up 3 bases, with 16 bases separating them. The CDR3 consists of 16 residues. CDR1 SGHAT and CDR2 FQNNGV come from the germline V gene. The CDR3 DNA sequence: TGTGCCAGCAGCTGGGGGGACAGCTACTTCTACAATGAGCAGTTCTTC. Translated, it gives CASSWGDSYFYNEQFF.

The chain employs TRBV12-5 and TRBJ2-1; no firm D call. Trimming removed 3 bases at V and 0 bases at J, with 15 bases between. This CDR3 spans 17 amino acids. CDR1 LGHNT and CDR2 FRNRAP come from the germline V gene. The CDR3: CASGFRLTQSSYNEQFF. The CDR3 DNA reads TGTGCTAGTGGTTTTCGACTGACCCAGAGCTCCTACAATGAGCAGTTCTTC.

The V and J genes are TRBV15 and TRBJ2-5; the match to TRBD1 covers 12 bases. The ends lost 2 bases at V and 3 bases at J; junction bases unmatched: 7. Per germline, CDR1 LNHNV and CDR2 YYDKDF (reference sequence). The CDR3 is 17 residues long. The CDR3 loop reads CATSRPGTGGLEETQYF. DNA for the CDR3: TGTGCCACCAGCAGACCCGGGACAGGGGGCTTGGAAGAGACCCAGTACTTC.

V is TRBV4-3 and J is TRBJ2-1; perhaps TRBD2 as D (5 bases). CDR1 is LGHNA and CDR2 is YSLEER in the germline V gene. V lost 0 bases and J lost 0, with 12 bases in between. The CDR3 consists of 17 residues. CDR3 region: CASSQDLTTSSYNEQFF. The DNA of the CDR3 is TGCGCCAGCAGCCAAGATCTGACTACCAGCTCCTACAATGAGCAGTTCTTC.

The gene calls are TRBV9 and TRBJ2-7, with TRBD2 identical over 10 bases. There are 18 residues in the CDR3. J lost 5 bases, V lost 3 bases, and 17 bases had no gene match. Germline CDR1 is SGDLS and CDR2 is YYNGEE. The CDR3 spells CASSAPGLADPWGNEQYF. The CDR3 DNA sequence: TGTGCCAGCAGCGCCCCTGGACTAGCGGACCCGTGGGGCAACGAGCAGTACTTC.